This T cell receptor beta chain was sequenced during a study of blood T cells in healthy people across ages. Study background: Roughly one uniquely barcoded beta molecule per two T cells was captured. Study outcomes and limitations: As age increased, TCR beta diversity per million T cells fell in a roughly linear fashion. There were more naive CD4+ cells and higher diversity in long-lived donors than in aged donors. Nothing was known about donor CMV status, and this possibly confounded expanded clonotype changes.

The CDR3 is 15 amino acids. Deletions cut 4 bases from V and 5 bases from J, with 15 bases between. Germline CDR1 is MNHEY and CDR2 is SVGAGI. For the second PCR, which ran for about 7 to 12 cycles, a sample-barcoded 5' primer and a J-beta primer mix were used. TCRdb fed the 5' RACE reads into MiXCR, producing one record per CDR3 protein. This table holds roughly 1.5 million distinct CDR3 sequences, roughly two fifths found once. This clonotype was counted only a few times. What it recognizes is unknown. The clonotype comes from a woman under 30 in good health. The chain combines TRBV6-5 with TRBJ1-5; D gene uncertain. Sequencing was performed on blood. The CDR3 nucleotides are TGTGCCAGCAGTTCGACGCCTCGACTGGATCAGCCCCAGCATTTT. It yields the protein CASSSTPRLDQPQHF.